The present TCR beta chain was sequenced within a study of blood T cell repertoires in COVID-19. Across the whole study: Collection of acute and convalescent COVID-19 samples took place in the United States, Italy and Spain. PBMCs, B-cell-depleted T cells, or T cells were the source of the cDNA or gDNA that made up the material.

This CDR3 region has 19 residues. Losses at the gene ends were 5 bases for V and 3 bases for J; bases not matched to a gene: 20. CDR1 is LNHDA and CDR2 is SQIVND in the germline V gene (reference sequence). Original handling: Cell counts per sample came from amplifying reference gene primers. Assay used: immunoSEQ multiplex PCR; TCRdb lists only in-frame clones, some missing. That table supplies the V and J calls and clone size; D and trimming were determined from the DNA. The data contain 50,000 to 70,000 clones, 91% of them singletons. This clone appeared once. Sequenced input: peripheral blood. The clonotype was recovered from a man aged 55 to 70 with acute or convalescent COVID-19. The chain combines TRBV19 with TRBJ2-7, with 9 positions matching TRBD1. This chain's CDR3 is CASSSSGTGTRKGYYEQYF. The CDR3 nucleotides read TGTGCCAGTAGTTCCTCAGGGACAGGGACCCGAAAGGGCTACTACGAGCAGTACTTC.